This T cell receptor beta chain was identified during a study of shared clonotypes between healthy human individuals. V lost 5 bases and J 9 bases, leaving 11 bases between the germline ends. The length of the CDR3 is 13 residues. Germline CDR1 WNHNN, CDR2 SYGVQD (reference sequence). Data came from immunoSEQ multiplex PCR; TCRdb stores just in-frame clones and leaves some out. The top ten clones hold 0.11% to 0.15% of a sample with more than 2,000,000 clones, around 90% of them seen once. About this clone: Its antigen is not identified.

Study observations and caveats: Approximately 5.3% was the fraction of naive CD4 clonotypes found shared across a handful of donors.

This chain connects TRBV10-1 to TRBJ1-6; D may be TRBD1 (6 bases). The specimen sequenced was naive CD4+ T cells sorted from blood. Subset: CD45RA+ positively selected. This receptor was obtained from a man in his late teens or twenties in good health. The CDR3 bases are TGCGCCAGCAGTCGGGACACGGCTTCACCCCTCCACTTT. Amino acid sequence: CASSRDTASPLHF.